This T cell receptor beta chain was recovered during a study of T-cell reconstitution after alpha-beta-depleted transplantation in children. Germline V CDR1 and CDR2: SGHAT, FQNNGV. Trimming left V 2 bases short and J 7 bases short, with 17 bases between. CDR3 length: 16 amino acids. Unique molecular identifiers were used in preparing the TCRbeta library. TCRdb re-called the PCR reads with MiXCR, one entry per CDR3 protein. The profile shows some 200,000 distinct CDR3 sequences, roughly 7.5% of them singletons. The sequenced sample was PBMCs from the stem cell graft donor, obtained from the stem cell graft. The chain uses TRBV11-2 and TRBJ2-2; no firm D call. The TCR was taken from a human donor who donated a stem cell graft to a child with Wiskott-Aldrich syndrome. CDR3 in DNA: TGTGCCAGCAGCTTATCTTTCCGGACCTCCCTCGGGGAGCTGTTTTTT. Translating it yields CASSLSFRTSLGELFF.